A selection of T cell receptor beta chains follows, all from one sample in a study of neurological immune-mediated disorders. TCRdb fed the 5' RACE reads into MiXCR, producing one record per CDR3 protein. The table has 65,000 to 90,000 distinct CDR3 sequences, about 3% seen once. Sequenced input: PBMCs. The receptors here all came from a woman aged 45-60 years with multiple sclerosis. Each CDR3 is given with its conserved first and last residue. Fields, in order: clone size, D gene, V gene, J gene, CDR3 DNA, CDR3 protein. D genes are given only for firm matches. Part of the rows lack a size; the others show once, few, many or a class for expanded clones.

>many|-|TRBV14|TRBJ2-5
TGTGCCAGCAGCCAGAGCTCTAGGCACCCAGAGACCCAGTACTTC
CASSQSSRHPETQYF
>few|TRBD2|TRBV7-3|TRBJ2-1
TGTGCCAGCAGCTTTAGCGGGGATGGGTACAATGAGCAGTTCTTC
CASSFSGDGYNEQFF
>-|TRBD1|TRBV6-5|TRBJ2-7
TGTGCCAGCAGTTCGCCGGGACAGGGCTCCTACGAGCAGTACTTC
CASSSPGQGSYEQYF
>many|TRBD1|TRBV10-3|TRBJ2-1
TGTGCCATCAAGAGGACAGGGGATGAGCAGTTCTTC
CAIKRTGDEQFF
>many|-|TRBV6-5|TRBJ1-3
TGTGCCAGCAGTTACTCGCTCGGGCAGGGAAACACCATATATTTT
CASSYSLGQGNTIYF
>many|-|TRBV7-2|TRBJ1-3
TGTGCCAGCAGCTTGCCGGGTCTTACTGGAAACACCATATATTTT
CASSLPGLTGNTIYF
>many|-|TRBV28|TRBJ2-3
TGTGCCAGCAGGGGGACTCGGCGGGCGATTAGCACAGATACGCAGTATTTT
CASRGTRRAISTDTQYF
>many|-|TRBV28|TRBJ1-4
TGTGCCAGCAGAACCATACGACATAACAGGGAAGGCAATGAAAAACTGTTTTTT
CASRTIRHNREGNEKLFF
>many|-|TRBV19|TRBJ2-1
TGTGCCAGTAGTCTGGCGGGGTACAATGAGCAGTTCTTC
CASSLAGYNEQFF
>many|TRBD1|TRBV7-9|TRBJ1-2
TGTGCCAGCAGCTTGGGGACAGGGAGGCATGGCTACACCTTC
CASSLGTGRHGYTF
>many|-|TRBV4-3|TRBJ2-4
TGCGCCAGCAGCCAAGATCCCGCCCAGGGGCTAGCCAAAAACATTCAGTACTTC
CASSQDPAQGLAKNIQYF
>many|-|TRBV29-1|TRBJ2-7
TGCAGCGTTGAAGTCATGCGGGGACTTCAGGACGAGCAGTACTTC
CSVEVMRGLQDEQYF
>-|-|TRBV5-1|TRBJ2-5
TGCGCCAGCAGCCCCACTCCCCAAGAGACCCAGTACTTC
CASSPTPQETQYF
>-|-|TRBV5-5|TRBJ2-1
TGTGACAGCAGCAATGAGCTCCCTGAGCAGTTCTTC
CDSSNELPEQFF